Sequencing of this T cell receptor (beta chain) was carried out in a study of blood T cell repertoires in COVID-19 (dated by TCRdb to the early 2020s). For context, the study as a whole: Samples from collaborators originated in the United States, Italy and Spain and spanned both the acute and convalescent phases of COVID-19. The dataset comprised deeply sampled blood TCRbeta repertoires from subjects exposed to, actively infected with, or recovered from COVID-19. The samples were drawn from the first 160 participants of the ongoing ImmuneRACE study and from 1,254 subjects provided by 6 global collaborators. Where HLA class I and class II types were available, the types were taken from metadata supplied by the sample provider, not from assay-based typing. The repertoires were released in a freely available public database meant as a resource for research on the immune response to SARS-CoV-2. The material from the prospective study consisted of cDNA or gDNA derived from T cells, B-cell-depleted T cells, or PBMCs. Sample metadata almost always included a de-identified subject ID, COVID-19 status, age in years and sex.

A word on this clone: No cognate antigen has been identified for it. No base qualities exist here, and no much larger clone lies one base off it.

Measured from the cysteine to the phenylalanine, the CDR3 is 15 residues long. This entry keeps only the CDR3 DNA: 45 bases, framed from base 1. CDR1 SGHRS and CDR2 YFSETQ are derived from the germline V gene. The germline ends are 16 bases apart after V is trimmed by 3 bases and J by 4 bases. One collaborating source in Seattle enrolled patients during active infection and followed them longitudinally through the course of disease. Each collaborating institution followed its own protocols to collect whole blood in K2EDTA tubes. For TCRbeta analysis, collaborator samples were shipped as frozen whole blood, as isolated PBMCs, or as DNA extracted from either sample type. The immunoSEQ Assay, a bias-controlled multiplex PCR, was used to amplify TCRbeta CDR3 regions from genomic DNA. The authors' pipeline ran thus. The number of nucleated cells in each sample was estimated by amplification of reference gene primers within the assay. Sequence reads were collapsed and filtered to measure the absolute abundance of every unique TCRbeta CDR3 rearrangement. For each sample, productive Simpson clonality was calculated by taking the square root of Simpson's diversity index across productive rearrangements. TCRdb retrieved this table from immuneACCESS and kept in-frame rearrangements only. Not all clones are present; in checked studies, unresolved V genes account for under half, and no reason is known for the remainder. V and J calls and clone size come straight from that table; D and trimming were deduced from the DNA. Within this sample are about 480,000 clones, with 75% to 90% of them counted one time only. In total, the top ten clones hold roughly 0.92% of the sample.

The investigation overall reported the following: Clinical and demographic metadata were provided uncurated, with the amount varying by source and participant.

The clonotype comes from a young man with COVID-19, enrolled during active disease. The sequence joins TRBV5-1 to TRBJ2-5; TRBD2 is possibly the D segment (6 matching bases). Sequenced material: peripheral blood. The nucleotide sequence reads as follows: TGCGCCAGCAGCTACGGGCGGGGCGTCGGAGAGACCCAGTACTTC. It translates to CASSYGRGVGETQYF.